The sequence of this T cell receptor (beta chain) was determined in a study of cytomegalovirus exposure and HLA in healthy donors. Whole-study findings and limits: On later analysis, the bulk of CMV-associated TCR beta chains appeared to be HLA-restricted.

The CDR3 length is 12 residues. V shed 3 bases and J shed 9 bases, with 11 bases lying between them. Germline CDR1 and CDR2: MDHEN and SYDVKM. Of note for this clone: Its antigen is not identified.

Vbeta (60) and Jbeta (13) primers were used in the PCR. Assay used: immunoSEQ multiplex PCR; TCRdb lists only in-frame clones, some missing. The sample has 100,000 to 150,000 clones, 75% to 90% seen once. The chain employs TRBV28 and TRBJ1-1; possibly TRBD1 for D (5 bases). Sequencing was carried out using PBMCs. This TCR was recovered from a man aged 35 to 55 in good health and CMV-seronegative. CDR3 in DNA: TGTGCCAGCAGTTTGGTAGGGGCCCAAGCTTTCTTT. Amino acids: CASSLVGAQAFF.